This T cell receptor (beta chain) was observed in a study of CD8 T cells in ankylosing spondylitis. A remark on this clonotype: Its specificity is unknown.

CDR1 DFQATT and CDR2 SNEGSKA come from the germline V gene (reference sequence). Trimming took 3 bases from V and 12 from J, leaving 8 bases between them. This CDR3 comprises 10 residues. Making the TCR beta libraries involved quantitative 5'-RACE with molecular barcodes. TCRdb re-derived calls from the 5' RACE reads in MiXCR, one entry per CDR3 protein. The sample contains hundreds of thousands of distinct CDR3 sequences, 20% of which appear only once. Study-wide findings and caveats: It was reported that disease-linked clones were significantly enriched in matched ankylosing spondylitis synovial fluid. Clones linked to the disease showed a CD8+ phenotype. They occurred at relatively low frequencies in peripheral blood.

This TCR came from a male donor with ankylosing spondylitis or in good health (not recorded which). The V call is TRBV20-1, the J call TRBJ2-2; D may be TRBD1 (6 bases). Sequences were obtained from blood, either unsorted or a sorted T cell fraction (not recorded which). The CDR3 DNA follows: TGCAGTGCTAGGGGGGCAAAGCTGTTTTTT. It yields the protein CSARGAKLFF.